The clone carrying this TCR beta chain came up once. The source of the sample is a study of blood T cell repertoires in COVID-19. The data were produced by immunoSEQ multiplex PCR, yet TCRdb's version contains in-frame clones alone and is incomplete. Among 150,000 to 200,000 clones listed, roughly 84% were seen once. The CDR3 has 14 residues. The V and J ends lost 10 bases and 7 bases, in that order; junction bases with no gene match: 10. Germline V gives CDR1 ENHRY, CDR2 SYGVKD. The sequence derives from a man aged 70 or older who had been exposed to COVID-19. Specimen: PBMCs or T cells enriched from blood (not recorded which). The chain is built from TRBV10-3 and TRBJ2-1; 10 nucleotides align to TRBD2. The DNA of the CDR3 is TGTGCCACCCAGCCTAGCGGGGGTGGGAATGAGCAGTTCTTC. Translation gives CATQPSGGGNEQFF.